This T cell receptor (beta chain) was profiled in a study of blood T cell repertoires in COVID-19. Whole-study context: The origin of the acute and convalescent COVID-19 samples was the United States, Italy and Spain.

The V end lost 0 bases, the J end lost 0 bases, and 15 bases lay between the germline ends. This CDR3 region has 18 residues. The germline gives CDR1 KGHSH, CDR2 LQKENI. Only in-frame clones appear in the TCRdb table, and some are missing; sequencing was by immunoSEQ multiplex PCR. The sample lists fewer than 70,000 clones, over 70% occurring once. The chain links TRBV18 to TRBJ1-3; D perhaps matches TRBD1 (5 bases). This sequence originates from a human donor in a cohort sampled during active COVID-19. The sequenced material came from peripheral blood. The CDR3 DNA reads TGTGCCAGCTCACCACCGGAACAGGTCCTGTTCTCTGGAAACACCATATATTTT. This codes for CASSPPEQVLFSGNTIYF.